A single sample is the source of the 30 T cell receptor beta chains below, sequenced in a study of T cell repertoires in cytomegalovirus infection (dated by TCRdb to about 2019). Their cognate antigens are unknown. Sequenced using an Illumina HiSeq 1500. TCRdb applied fastp at Q25 and MiXCR to the public reads, then kept only in-frame beta chains. CDR3 protein duplicates are merged, each entry listing the most common genes and DNA. Recorded for this sample are 90,000 to 130,000 distinct CDR3 sequences; around 9.1% of them occurred a single time. Over 25% of the sample rests with the top ten. The sequenced sample was PBMCs, sequenced either directly or after in vitro stimulation (not recorded which). The receptors come from a human donor in good health (CMV status not recorded). Some clones in this sample may be carry-over from other donors' samples.

The J gene is TRBJ1-1, the V gene TRBV10-3; D perhaps matches TRBD1 (5 bases). The CDR3 loop spans 15 amino acids. Germline CDR1 reads ENHRY; CDR2 reads SYGVKD. Trimming stripped 2 bases from V and 6 bases from J, with 16 bases between. In DNA form, the CDR3 reads TGTGCCATCAGTGAGAATTGGGGGATTGGCTCTGAAGCTTTCTTT. Amino acids: CAISENWGIGSEAFF.

The chain links TRBV6-5 to TRBJ2-7; D is undetermined. Per germline, CDR1 MNHEY and CDR2 SVGAGI. Between the trimmed V and J ends, which lost 8 bases and 3 bases, there was a span of 14 bases. This CDR3 contains 13 residues. Written as DNA, the CDR3 is TGTGCCAGCGGTCCGGACGGCAACTACGAGCAGTACGTC. Translating it yields CASGPDGNYEQYV.

V and J are TRBV4-1 and TRBJ2-1, with D possibly TRBD1 on 6 matching bases. The CDR3 has 15 amino acids. V was shortened by 7 bases and J by 1 base, with 14 bases between the two germline ends. Germline V gene lookup returns CDR1 MGHRA and CDR2 YSYEKL. The DNA for the CDR3 is TGCGCCAGCACCCTTAACAGGGAATCCTACAATGAGCAGTTCTTC. Its translation is CASTLNRESYNEQFF.

This clonotype appeared many times. This chain uses TRBV7-2 with TRBJ2-7, with a tentative D call TRBD2 (5 bases). Trimming took off 1 base at V and 4 bases at J, with 14 bases between the two ends. This CDR3 spans 15 amino acids. Germline V gives CDR1 SGHTA, CDR2 FQGNSA. This chain's CDR3 is CASSLGSGTGYEQYF. The CDR3 region has the DNA TGTGCCAGCAGCTTAGGGTCGGGAACGGGTTACGAGCAGTACTTC.

This clonotype was observed many times. The gene calls are TRBV6-2 or TRBV6-3 and TRBJ1-2; 8 positions match TRBD1. The CDR3 is 19 residues long. CDR1 is MNHEY, CDR2 SVGEGT, per germline. V lost 0 bases, J lost 8 bases, and 20 bases stayed unmatched. CDR3 coding DNA: TGTGCCAGCAGTTACTCGAAGTCTCGGCCTTGGGACAGGAAACTCGGCTACACCTTC. Amino acids: CASSYSKSRPWDRKLGYTF.

This clonotype was counted at least ten times. The chain uses TRBV7-9 and TRBJ2-1, with D maybe TRBD1 (5 bases). Trimming cost V 1 base and J 6 bases, with 10 bases left between them. This CDR3 is 14 amino acids long. Germline V CDR1 and CDR2: SEHNR, FQNEAQ (reference sequence). The CDR3 region is CASSLEAGPNEQFF. CDR3 sequence (DNA): TGTGCCAGCAGCTTAGAGGCAGGGCCCAATGAGCAGTTCTTC.

This clonotype has at least ten counts. The gene calls are TRBV7-8 and TRBJ2-7; TRBD2 matches 12 bases. Trimming at V came to 7 bases and at J to 3 bases, leaving 7 bases not matched to a gene. The CDR3 extends over 15 amino acids. Per the germline V gene, CDR1 is SGHVS and CDR2 is FQNEAQ. CDR3 amino acids: CASTRTSGIIYEQYF. The CDR3 bases are TGTGCCAGCACTCGGACTAGCGGGATCATCTACGAGCAGTACTTC.

At least ten counts were recorded for this clonotype. V usage is TRBV7-2 and J usage is TRBJ2-7; no firm D call. Trimming removed 1 base from V and 3 bases from J, with 13 bases in between. The CDR3 spans 15 residues. CDR1 and CDR2 from the germline V gene are SGHTA and FQGNSA. CDR3 residues: CASSLVRNRRYEQYF. Here the CDR3 DNA reads TGTGCCAGCAGCTTAGTAAGGAATAGACGCTACGAGCAGTACTTC.

This clonotype occurred many times. The chain is built from TRBV6-1 and TRBJ1-2; TRBD1 matches 9 bases. The trim removed 11 bases at V and 5 bases at J, leaving 6 bases unmatched. Germline assignment: CDR1 MNHNS and CDR2 SASEGT. The CDR3 totals 12 residues. The DNA for the CDR3 is TGTGCCGGGTCCGGGACAGGGTATGGCTACACCTTC. Translated, it gives CAGSGTGYGYTF.

V and J are TRBV15 and TRBJ1-5, with D tentatively TRBD1 (5 bases). The germline V gene has CDR1 LNHNV and CDR2 YYDKDF (reference sequence). V dropped 5 bases and J dropped 7 bases, with 12 bases sitting between them. CDR3 length: 13 residues. CDR3 residues: CATSFVRGQPQHF. In DNA, the CDR3 is TGTGCCACCAGCTTCGTAAGGGGCCAGCCCCAGCATTTT.

This clonotype was counted at least ten times. V usage is TRBV7-2 and J usage is TRBJ2-7; perhaps D is TRBD1 or TRBD2 (5 bases each). V lost 4 bases and J 7 bases, leaving 20 bases between the germline ends. Germline V lookup: CDR1 SGHTA, CDR2 FQGNSA. The CDR3 consists of 15 residues. In DNA form, the CDR3 reads TGTGCCAGCAGCTCTGAGGGTGGTCAATGGGGGGAGCAGTACTTC. Its translation is CASSSEGGQWGEQYF.

This clonotype was seen many times. V and J are TRBV28 and TRBJ1-2; the D is unclear. The V end lost 5 bases, the J end lost 4 bases, and 17 bases lay between the germline ends. Germline CDR1 and CDR2: MDHEN and SYDVKM. This CDR3 spans 15 amino acids. For the CDR3, the DNA is TGTGCCAGCAGTCCGACGCGTAGGGTGGGCTATGGCTACACCTTC. Protein sequence: CASSPTRRVGYGYTF.

This rearrangement joins TRBV11-2 to TRBJ1-1, with unresolved D. The CDR3 totals 11 residues. Between the trimmed V and J ends, which lost 5 bases and 8 bases, there was a span of 9 bases. CDR1 and CDR2 (germline): SGHAT, FQNNGV. The CDR3 loop reads CASSTWTEAFF. In DNA form, the CDR3 reads TGTGCCAGCAGCACTTGGACGGAAGCTTTCTTT.

The rearrangement uses TRBV7-2 and TRBJ2-3, with D hard to call. With 6 bases removed from V and 3 bases from J, the gap between germline ends came to 10 bases. CDR1 is SGHTA, CDR2 FQGNSA, per germline. The CDR3 runs to 13 residues. The CDR3 DNA reads TGTGCCAGCAGGGCGCTTCGGACAGATACGCAGTATTTT. This encodes CASRALRTDTQYF.

This clonotype was recorded many times. V and J are TRBV7-8 and TRBJ1-5; D remains unclear. Trimming cost V 6 bases and J 0 bases, with 15 bases left between them. Germline V gene sequence: CDR1 SGHVS, CDR2 FQNEAQ. The CDR3 is made up of 16 amino acids. The chain's CDR3 is CASSREGAYSNQPQHF. The CDR3 DNA reads TGTGCCAGCAGTCGTGAGGGAGCTTATAGCAATCAGCCCCAGCATTTT. The variable domain in full, completed from reference TRBV7-8 and TRBJ1-5, reads GAGVSQSPRYKVAKRGQDVALRCDPISGHVSLFWYQQALGQGPEFLTYFQNEAQLDKSGLPSDRFFAERPEGSVSTLKIQRTQQEDSAVYLCASSREGAYSNQPQHFGDGTRLSIL.

Notes on this clonotype: A read error is possible here, since a much larger clone lies one base away. The chain employs TRBV4-1 and TRBJ1-1; D is perhaps TRBD1 (5 bases). CDR1 is MGHRA, CDR2 YSYEKL, per germline. Trimming removed 4 bases from V and 7 bases from J, with 13 bases in between. There are 13 residues in the CDR3. In nucleotides, the CDR3 is TGCGCCAGCAGCCCTGGGGGGACCATTGAAGCTTTCTTT. Translating gives CASSPGGTIEAFF.

In this sample, this clonotype turned up a few times. The genes are TRBV28 and TRBJ1-5, with a tentative D call TRBD1 (5 bases). Germline loops: CDR1 MDHEN, CDR2 SYDVKM. With 9 bases removed from V and 0 bases from J, the gap between germline ends came to 18 bases. The CDR3 is 16 residues long. The CDR3 DNA is TGTGCCAGTAGTACAGGTGGAGGGTTTAGCAATCAGCCCCAGCATTTT. Translated, it gives CASSTGGGFSNQPQHF.

The V and J genes are TRBV30 and TRBJ2-1; the D is unclear. V lost 1 base and J lost 10, with 8 bases in between. CDR1 is GTSNPN and CDR2 is SVGIG in the germline V gene (reference sequence). This CDR3 is built from 11 residues. The CDR3 here is CAWSGLVEQFF. In DNA, the CDR3 is TGTGCCTGGAGTGGCCTGGTGGAGCAGTTCTTC.

Notes on this clonotype: At one boundary the junction diverges from the germline segment, which might be a read error. The chain has TRBV4-1 and TRBJ2-2; no reliable D call. CDR1 is MGHRA and CDR2 is YSYEKL in the germline V gene. The CDR3 length is 16 residues. The CDR3 nucleotides read TGCGCCTGCAGCATCCGGGCCGAGTACGTAGGCGGGGAGCTGTTTTTT. Amino acid sequence: CACSIRAEYVGGELFF.

The sample holds many counts of this clonotype. CDR3 residues: CSARPEGAGDTGELFF. CDR3 in DNA: TGCAGTGCTAGACCCGAAGGGGCGGGAGACACCGGGGAGCTGTTTTTT. The chain couples TRBV20-1 to TRBJ2-2; 7 bases are shared with TRBD2. The CDR3 is 16 amino acids. Germline V gene data show CDR1 as DFQATT and CDR2 as SNEGSKA (reference sequence). V lost 2 bases to trimming and J lost 3 bases; unmatched junction nucleotides: 9.

This clonotype was picked up many times. The chain uses TRBV7-2 and TRBJ1-1, with a tentative D call TRBD1 (6 bases). V lost 5 bases and J 5 bases, leaving 12 bases between the germline ends. Germline CDR1 reads SGHTA; CDR2 reads FQGNSA. This CDR3 has 13 amino acids. The CDR3: CASSIGGTTEAFF. In DNA form, the CDR3 reads TGTGCCAGCAGCATAGGGGGGACTACTGAAGCTTTCTTT.

The chain joins TRBV20-1 to TRBJ2-2; D unresolved. The CDR3 extends over 11 amino acids. Germline CDR1 DFQATT, CDR2 SNEGSKA (reference sequence). V was shortened by 3 bases and J by 3 bases, with 2 bases between the two germline ends. Here the CDR3 reads CSARHTGELFF. Here the CDR3 DNA reads TGCAGTGCTAGGCACACCGGGGAGCTGTTTTTT.

There are a few counts of this clonotype. The chain couples TRBV7-2 to TRBJ2-3; 12 bases are a match to TRBD2. In germline, CDR1 is SGHTA, CDR2 FQGNSA. Trimming cost V 6 bases and J 2 bases; bases outside gene matches: 6. The CDR3 contains 16 residues. The CDR3 DNA sequence: TGTGCCAGCAGTTCCGGACTAGCGGGGTCCACAGATACGCAGTATTTT. Amino acid sequence: CASSSGLAGSTDTQYF.

This clonotype was recorded at least ten times. This chain uses TRBV7-2 with TRBJ1-4; D might be TRBD1 (5 bases). The CDR3 consists of 14 residues. The germline gives CDR1 SGHTA, CDR2 FQGNSA. V dropped 1 base and J dropped 4 bases, with 7 bases sitting between them. The DNA for the CDR3 is TGTGCCAGCAGCTTAGAAGGGGTTAATGAAAAACTGTTTTTT. Encoded protein: CASSLEGVNEKLFF.

This clonotype was picked up many times. The chain recombines TRBV12-3 or TRBV12-4 with TRBJ1-4, with D unresolved. CDR3 length equals 11 residues. V gave up 4 bases and J gave up 3 bases, with 0 bases separating them. The CDR3 loop is CASSSNEKLFF. The CDR3 bases are TGTGCCAGCAGTTCTAATGAAAAACTGTTTTTT.

The rearrangement uses TRBV28 and TRBJ2-5; D unresolved. This CDR3 is 16 amino acids long. Per germline, CDR1 MDHEN and CDR2 SYDVKM. Trimming took 2 bases from V and 7 from J, leaving 20 bases between them. The CDR3 loop is CASSLERFNPGRTQYF. DNA for the CDR3: TGTGCCAGCAGTTTAGAACGGTTCAATCCCGGGCGGACCCAGTACTTC. Full variable domain (rest looked up from reference TRBV28 and TRBJ2-5): DVKVTQSSRYLVKRTGEKVFLECVQDMDHENMFWYRQDPGLGLRLIYFSYDVKMKEKGDIPEGYSVSREKKERFSLILESASTNQTSMYLCASSLERFNPGRTQYFGPGTRLLVL.

This chain joins TRBV10-3 and TRBJ2-1; possibly TRBD2 for D (5 bases). The CDR3 spans 15 residues. V gave up 3 bases and J gave up 6 bases, with 15 bases separating them. CDR1 is ENHRY and CDR2 is SYGVKD in the germline V gene. The CDR3 region is CAISDPWTGLNEQFF. The CDR3 coding sequence is TGTGCCATCAGTGACCCATGGACTGGACTCAATGAGCAGTTCTTC.

This clonotype was seen ten or more times. The chain has TRBV28 and TRBJ1-5, with a weak D call TRBD1 (5 bases). Germline-derived CDR1 and CDR2 are MDHEN and SYDVKM. CDR3 length equals 14 residues. V was cut by 5 bases and J by 5 bases, with 13 bases left in between. The CDR3 spells CASSLDTLHQPQHF. The CDR3 region has the DNA TGTGCCAGCAGTCTGGACACCCTGCATCAGCCCCAGCATTTT.

This clonotype came up many times. CDR3 nucleotides: TGTGCCAGCAGTTTAGCTCCGACACAGAACACTGAAGCTTTCTTT. Translated: CASSLAPTQNTEAFF. V is TRBV12-3 or TRBV12-4 and J is TRBJ1-1; D uncertain. Trimming removed 0 bases at V and 1 base at J, with 9 bases between. The CDR3 is 15 residues long.

This clonotype was detected many times. V usage is TRBV7-2 and J usage is TRBJ2-1, with a weak D call TRBD2 (5 bases). The CDR3 runs 16 residues. V lost 1 base to trimming and J lost 4 bases, with 14 bases between them. Germline CDR1 SGHTA, CDR2 FQGNSA. The CDR3 nucleotides read TGTGCCAGCAGCTTAGAAGTGGCGCGGGTTTACAATGAGCAGTTCTTC. Residues: CASSLEVARVYNEQFF.